This entry describes one T cell receptor beta chain. Its antigen remains unknown. The data were taken from a study of blood T cells in healthy people across ages. Primers used in a second PCR of about 7 to 12 cycles were a sample-barcoded 5' primer and a J-beta primer mix. A minimum of 3 million CDR3-containing paired-end reads was obtained for each sample. TCRdb analysed the 5' RACE reads with MiXCR anew, one entry per CDR3 protein. The sample lists around 620,000 distinct CDR3 sequences, roughly 29% occurring once. V lost 6 bases to trimming and J lost 7 bases, with 12 bases between them. The length of the CDR3 is 11 residues. Germline V gives CDR1 DFQATT, CDR2 SNEGSKA (reference sequence). Study findings and constraints: Across samples, TCR beta diversity tracked strongly with naive T cell percentage. Age brought a roughly linear fall in TCR beta diversity measured per million T cells.

The source is a woman aged 70-85 years in good health. This chain uses TRBV20-1 with TRBJ1-1, with D uncertain. The sample was blood. The CDR3 DNA is TGCAGTGCGCCCGCAGCCGGTGAAGCTTTCTTT. The encoded protein is CSAPAAGEAFF.